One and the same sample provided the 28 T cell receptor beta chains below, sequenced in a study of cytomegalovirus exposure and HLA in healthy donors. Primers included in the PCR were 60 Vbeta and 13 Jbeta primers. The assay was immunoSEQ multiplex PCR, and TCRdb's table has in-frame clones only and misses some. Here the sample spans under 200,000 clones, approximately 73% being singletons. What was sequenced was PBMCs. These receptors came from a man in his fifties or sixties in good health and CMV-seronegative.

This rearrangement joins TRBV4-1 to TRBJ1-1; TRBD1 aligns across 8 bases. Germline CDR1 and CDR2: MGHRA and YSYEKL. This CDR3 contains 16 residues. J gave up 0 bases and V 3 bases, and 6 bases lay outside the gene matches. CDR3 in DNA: TGCGCCAGCAGCCATCTTGGACAGGGCATGAACACTGAAGCTTTCTTT. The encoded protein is CASSHLGQGMNTEAFF.

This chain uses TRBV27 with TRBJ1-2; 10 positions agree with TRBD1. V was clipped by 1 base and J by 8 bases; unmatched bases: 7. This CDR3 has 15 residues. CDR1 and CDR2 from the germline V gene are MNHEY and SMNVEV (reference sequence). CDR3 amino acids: CASSLYDRGLGGYTF. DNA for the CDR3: TGTGCCAGCAGTTTATACGACAGGGGGCTGGGAGGCTACACCTTC.

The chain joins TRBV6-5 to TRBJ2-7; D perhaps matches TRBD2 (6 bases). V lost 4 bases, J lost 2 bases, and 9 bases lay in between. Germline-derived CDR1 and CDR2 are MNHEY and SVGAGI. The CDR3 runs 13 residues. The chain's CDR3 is CASSSGLPYEQYF. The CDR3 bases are TGTGCCAGCAGTTCGGGACTCCCCTACGAGCAGTACTTC.

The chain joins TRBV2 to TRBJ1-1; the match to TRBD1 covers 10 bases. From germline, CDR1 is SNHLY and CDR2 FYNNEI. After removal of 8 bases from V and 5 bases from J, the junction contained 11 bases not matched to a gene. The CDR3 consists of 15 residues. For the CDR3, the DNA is TGTGCCAGCCTCCCGGGACAGGGGTTCGTAACTGAAGCTTTCTTT. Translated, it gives CASLPGQGFVTEAFF.

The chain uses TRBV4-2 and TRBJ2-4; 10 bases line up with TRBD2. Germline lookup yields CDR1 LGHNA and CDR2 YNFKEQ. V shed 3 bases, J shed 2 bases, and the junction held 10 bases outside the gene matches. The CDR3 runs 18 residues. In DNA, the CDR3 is TGTGCCAGCAGCCAGGATAGCGGGGGGATAGTAACCAAAAACATTCAGTACTTC. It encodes CASSQDSGGIVTKNIQYF.

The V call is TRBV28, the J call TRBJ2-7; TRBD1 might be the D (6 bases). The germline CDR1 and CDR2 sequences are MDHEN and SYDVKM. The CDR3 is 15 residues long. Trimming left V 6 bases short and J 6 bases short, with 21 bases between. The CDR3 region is CASRESGALLIEQYF. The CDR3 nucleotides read TGTGCCAGCAGGGAATCAGGGGCGCTGCTTATCGAGCAGTACTTC.

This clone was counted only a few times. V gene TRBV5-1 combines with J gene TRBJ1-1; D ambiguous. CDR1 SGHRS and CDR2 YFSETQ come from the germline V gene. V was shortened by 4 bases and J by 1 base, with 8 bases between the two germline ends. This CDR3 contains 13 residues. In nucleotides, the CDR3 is TGCGCCAGCAGCGCCGGGAGGAACACTGAAGCTTTCTTT. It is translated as CASSAGRNTEAFF.

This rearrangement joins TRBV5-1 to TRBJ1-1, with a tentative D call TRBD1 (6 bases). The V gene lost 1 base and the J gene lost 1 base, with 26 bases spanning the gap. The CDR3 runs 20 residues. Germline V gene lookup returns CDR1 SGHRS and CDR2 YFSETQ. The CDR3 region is CASSLRPGGRGSLTNTEAFF. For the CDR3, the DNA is TGCGCCAGCAGCTTGAGGCCCGGGGGGCGCGGGTCCTTAACGAACACTGAAGCTTTCTTT.

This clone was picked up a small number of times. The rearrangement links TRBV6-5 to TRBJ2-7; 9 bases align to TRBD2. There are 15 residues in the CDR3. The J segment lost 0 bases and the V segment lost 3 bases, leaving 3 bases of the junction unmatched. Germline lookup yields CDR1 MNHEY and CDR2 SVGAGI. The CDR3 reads CASSYAGGVSYEQYF. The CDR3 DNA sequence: TGTGCCAGCAGTTATGCGGGGGGGGTCTCCTACGAGCAGTACTTC.

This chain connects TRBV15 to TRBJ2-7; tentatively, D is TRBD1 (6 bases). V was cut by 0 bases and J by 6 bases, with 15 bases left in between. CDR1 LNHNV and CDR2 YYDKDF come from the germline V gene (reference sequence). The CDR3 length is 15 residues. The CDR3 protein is CATSRDQVGAGEQYF. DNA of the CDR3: TGTGCCACCAGCAGAGATCAGGTGGGGGCTGGCGAGCAGTACTTC.

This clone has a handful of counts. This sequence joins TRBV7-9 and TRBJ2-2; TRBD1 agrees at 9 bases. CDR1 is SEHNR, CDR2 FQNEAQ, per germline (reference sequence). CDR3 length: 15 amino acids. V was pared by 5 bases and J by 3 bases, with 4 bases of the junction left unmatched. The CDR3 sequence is CASSPDRGYTGELFF. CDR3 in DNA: TGTGCCAGCAGCCCGGACAGGGGCTACACCGGGGAGCTGTTTTTT.

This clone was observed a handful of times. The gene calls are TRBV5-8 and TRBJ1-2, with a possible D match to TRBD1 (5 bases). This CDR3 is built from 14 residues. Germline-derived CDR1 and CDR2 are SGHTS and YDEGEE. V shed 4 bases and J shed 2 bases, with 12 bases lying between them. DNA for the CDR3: TGTGCCAGCAGCGGGGGGGGGAGGAACTATGGCTACACCTTC. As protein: CASSGGGRNYGYTF.

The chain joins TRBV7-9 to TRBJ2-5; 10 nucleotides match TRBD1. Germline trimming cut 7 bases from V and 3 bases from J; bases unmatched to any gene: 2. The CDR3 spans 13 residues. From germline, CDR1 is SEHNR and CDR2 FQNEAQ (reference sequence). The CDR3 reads CASTGTGEETQYF. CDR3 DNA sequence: TGTGCCAGCACCGGGACAGGGGAAGAGACCCAGTACTTC.

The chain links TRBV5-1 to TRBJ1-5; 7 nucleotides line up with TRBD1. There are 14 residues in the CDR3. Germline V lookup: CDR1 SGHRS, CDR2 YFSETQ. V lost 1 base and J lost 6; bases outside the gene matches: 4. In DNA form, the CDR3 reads TGCGCCAGCAGCTTGCAGGGGGAAGGTCAGCCCCAGCATTTT. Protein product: CASSLQGEGQPQHF.

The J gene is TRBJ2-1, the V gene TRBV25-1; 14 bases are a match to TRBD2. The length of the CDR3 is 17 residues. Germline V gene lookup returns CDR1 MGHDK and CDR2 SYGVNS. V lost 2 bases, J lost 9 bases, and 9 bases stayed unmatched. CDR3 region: CASSEPAGTSGGAEQFF. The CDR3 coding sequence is TGTGCCAGCAGTGAACCCGCCGGGACTAGCGGGGGAGCTGAGCAGTTCTTC.

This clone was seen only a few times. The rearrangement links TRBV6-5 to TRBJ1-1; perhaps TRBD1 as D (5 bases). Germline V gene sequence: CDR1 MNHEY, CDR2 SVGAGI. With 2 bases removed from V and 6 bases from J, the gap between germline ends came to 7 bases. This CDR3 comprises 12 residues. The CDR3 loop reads CASSYGGAEAFF. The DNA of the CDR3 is TGTGCCAGCAGTTACGGGGGGGCTGAAGCTTTCTTT.

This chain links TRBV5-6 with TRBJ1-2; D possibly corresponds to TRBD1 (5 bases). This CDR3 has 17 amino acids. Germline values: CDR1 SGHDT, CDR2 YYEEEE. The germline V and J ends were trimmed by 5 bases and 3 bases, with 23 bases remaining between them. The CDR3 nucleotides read TGTGCCAGCAGGCCAAGGGGCAGGCTCGCCACTTACTATGGCTACACCTTC. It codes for CASRPRGRLATYYGYTF.

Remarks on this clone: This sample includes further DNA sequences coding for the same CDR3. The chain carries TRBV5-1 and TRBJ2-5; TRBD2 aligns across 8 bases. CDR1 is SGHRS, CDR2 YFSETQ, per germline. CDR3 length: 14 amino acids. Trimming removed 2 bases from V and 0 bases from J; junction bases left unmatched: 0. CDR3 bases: TGCGCCAGCAGCTTACTAGCGGACCAAGAGACCCAGTACTTC. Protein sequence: CASSLLADQETQYF.

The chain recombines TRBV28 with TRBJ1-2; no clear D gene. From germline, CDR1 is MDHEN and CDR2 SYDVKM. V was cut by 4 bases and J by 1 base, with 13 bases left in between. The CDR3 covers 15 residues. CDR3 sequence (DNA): TGTGCCAGCAGTTCCTGGCCCCGCGGTAACTATGGCTACACCTTC. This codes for CASSSWPRGNYGYTF.

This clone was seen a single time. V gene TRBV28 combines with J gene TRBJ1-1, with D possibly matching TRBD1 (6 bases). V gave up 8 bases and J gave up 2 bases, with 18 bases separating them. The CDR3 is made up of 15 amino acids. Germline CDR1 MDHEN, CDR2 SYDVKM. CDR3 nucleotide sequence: TGTGCCAGCCGCCCGTGGGGCAGGGGAAACACTGAAGCTTTCTTT. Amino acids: CASRPWGRGNTEAFF.

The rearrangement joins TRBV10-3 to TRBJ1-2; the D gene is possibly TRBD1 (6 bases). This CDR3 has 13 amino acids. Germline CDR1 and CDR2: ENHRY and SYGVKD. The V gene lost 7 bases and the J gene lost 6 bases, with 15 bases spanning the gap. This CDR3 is CAITTTGFNGYTF. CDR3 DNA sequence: TGTGCCATCACTACGACAGGTTTCAATGGCTACACCTTC.

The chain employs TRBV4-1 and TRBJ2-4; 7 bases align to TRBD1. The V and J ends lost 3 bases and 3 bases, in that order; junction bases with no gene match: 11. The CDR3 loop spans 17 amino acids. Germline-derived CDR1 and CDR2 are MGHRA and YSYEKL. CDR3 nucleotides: TGCGCCAGCAGCCACACCCCCGAGGGGGCCCGCAAAAACATTCAGTACTTC. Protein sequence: CASSHTPEGARKNIQYF.

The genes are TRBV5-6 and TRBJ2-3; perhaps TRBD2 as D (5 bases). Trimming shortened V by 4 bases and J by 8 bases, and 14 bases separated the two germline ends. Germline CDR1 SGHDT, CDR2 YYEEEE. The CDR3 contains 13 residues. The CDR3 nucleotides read TGTGCCAGCAGCCTGGGGAGTTCGGGTACGCAGTATTTT. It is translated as CASSLGSSGTQYF.

CDR3 coding DNA: TGTGCCACCAGCAGAGATACAGGAGATTTCTATGGCTACACCTTC. The encoded protein is CATSRDTGDFYGYTF. The J gene is TRBJ1-2, the V gene TRBV15; D may be TRBD1 (5 bases). The V and J ends lost 0 bases and 4 bases respectively, with 12 bases between them. Germline CDR1 reads LNHNV; CDR2 reads YYDKDF (reference sequence). The CDR3 contains 15 residues.

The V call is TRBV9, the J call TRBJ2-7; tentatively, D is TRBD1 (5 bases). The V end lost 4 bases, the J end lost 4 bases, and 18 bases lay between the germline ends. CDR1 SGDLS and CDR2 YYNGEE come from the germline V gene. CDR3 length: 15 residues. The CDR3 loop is CASSPSVGAVYEQYF. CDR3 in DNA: TGTGCCAGCAGCCCCAGCGTTGGGGCAGTATACGAGCAGTACTTC.

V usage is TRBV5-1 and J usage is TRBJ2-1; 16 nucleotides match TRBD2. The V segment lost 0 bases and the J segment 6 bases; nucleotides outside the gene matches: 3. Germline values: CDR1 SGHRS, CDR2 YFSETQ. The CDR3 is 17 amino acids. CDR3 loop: CASSLAGTSGGANEQFF. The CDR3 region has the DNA TGCGCCAGCAGCTTGGCCGGGACTAGCGGGGGGGCCAATGAGCAGTTCTTC.

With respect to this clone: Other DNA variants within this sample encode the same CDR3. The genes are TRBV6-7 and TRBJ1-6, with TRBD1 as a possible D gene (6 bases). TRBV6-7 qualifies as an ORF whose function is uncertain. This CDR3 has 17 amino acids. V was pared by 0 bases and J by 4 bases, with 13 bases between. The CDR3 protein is CASSYSGGAQYNSPLHF. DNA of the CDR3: TGTGCCAGCAGTTACTCAGGGGGGGCCCAGTATAATTCACCCCTCCACTTT.

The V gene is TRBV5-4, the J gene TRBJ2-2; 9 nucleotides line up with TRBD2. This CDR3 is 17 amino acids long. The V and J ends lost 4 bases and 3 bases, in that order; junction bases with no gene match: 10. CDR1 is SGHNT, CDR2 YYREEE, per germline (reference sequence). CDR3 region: CASSPRGGGADTGELFF. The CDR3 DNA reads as TGTGCCAGCAGCCCGCGGGGCGGGGGGGCTGACACCGGGGAGCTGTTTTTT. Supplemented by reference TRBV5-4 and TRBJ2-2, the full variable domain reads ETGVTQSPTHLIKTRGQQVTLRCSSQSGHNTVSWYQQALGQGPQFIFQYYREEENGRGNFPPRFSGLQFPNYSSELNVNALELDDSALYLCASSPRGGGADTGELFFGEGSRLTVL.